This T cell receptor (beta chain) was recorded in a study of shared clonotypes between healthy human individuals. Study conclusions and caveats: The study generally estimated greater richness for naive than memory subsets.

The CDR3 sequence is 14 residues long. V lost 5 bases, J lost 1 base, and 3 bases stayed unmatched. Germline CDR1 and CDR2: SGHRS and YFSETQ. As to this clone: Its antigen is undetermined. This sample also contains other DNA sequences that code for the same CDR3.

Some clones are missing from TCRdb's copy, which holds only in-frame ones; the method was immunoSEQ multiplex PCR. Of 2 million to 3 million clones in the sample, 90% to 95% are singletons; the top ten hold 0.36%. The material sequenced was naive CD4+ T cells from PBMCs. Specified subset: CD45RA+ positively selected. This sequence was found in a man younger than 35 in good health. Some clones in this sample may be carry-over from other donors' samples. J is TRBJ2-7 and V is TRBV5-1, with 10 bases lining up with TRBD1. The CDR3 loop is CASSRTGGSYEQYF. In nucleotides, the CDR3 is TGCGCCAGCAGTCGGACAGGGGGTTCCTACGAGCAGTACTTC.